This TCR beta chain was sequenced for a study of CD8 T cells in Susac syndrome. Sequencing of TCR beta was carried out in blood CD8+ and CD4+ T cells. The CDR3 is 13 residues long. CDR1 and CDR2 from the germline V gene are SGHRS and YFSETQ. V lost 4 bases, J lost 1 base, and 8 bases lay in between. It was with random hexamers that roughly 0.5 to 1 ug RNA was reverse transcribed. The CDR3 of TCR beta was amplified by immunoSEQ multiplex PCR across 54 Vbeta and 13 Jbeta. TCRdb reprocessed the immunoSEQ multiplex PCR reads with MiXCR, giving one entry per CDR3 protein. The sample lists 150,000 to 200,000 distinct CDR3 sequences, approximately 95% occurring once. This clonotype has just a few counts.

The receptor was derived from a human donor in good health. The chain combines TRBV5-1 with TRBJ2-5; D remains ambiguous. Sequenced material: CD4+ T cells from PBMCs. The CDR3 DNA reads TGCGCCAGCAGCCTCTACCTCCAAGAGACCCAGTACTTC. Protein: CASSLYLQETQYF. Supplemented by reference TRBV5-1 and TRBJ2-5, the full variable domain reads KAGVTQTPRYLIKTRGQQVTLSCSPISGHRSVSWYQQTPGQGLQFLFEYFSETQRNKGNFPGRFSGRQFSNSRSEMNVSTLELGDSALYLCASSLYLQETQYFGPGTRLLVL.